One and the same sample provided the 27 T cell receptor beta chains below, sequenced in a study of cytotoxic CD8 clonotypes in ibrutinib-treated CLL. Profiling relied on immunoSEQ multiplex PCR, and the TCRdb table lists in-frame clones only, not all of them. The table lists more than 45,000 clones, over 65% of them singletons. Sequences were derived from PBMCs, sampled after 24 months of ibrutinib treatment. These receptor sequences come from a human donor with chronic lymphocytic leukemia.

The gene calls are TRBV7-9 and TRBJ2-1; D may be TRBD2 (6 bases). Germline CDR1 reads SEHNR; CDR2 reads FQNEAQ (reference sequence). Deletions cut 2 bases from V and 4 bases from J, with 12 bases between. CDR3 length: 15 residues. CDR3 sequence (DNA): TGTGCCAGCAGCTTAATAAAGCGGGTATACAATGAGCAGTTCTTC. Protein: CASSLIKRVYNEQFF.

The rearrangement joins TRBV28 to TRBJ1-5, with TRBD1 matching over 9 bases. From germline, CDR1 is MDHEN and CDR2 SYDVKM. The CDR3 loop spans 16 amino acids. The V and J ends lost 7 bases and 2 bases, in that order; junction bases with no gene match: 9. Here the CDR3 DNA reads TGTGCCAGCATTCCCCCAGGACAGGGGCGCAATCAGCCCCAGCATTTT. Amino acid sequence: CASIPPGQGRNQPQHF.

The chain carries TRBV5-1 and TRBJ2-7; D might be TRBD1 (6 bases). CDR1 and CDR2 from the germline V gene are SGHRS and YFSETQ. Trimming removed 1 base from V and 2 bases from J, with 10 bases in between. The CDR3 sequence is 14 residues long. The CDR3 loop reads CASSLSQGPYEQYF. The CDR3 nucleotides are TGCGCCAGCAGCTTGTCACAGGGTCCCTACGAGCAGTACTTC.

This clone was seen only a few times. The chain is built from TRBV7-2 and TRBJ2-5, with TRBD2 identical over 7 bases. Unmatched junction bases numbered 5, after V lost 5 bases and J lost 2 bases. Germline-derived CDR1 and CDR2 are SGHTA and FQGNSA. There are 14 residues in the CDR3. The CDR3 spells CASSLERGQETQYF. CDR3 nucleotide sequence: TGTGCCAGCAGCCTAGAGCGGGGACAAGAGACCCAGTACTTC.

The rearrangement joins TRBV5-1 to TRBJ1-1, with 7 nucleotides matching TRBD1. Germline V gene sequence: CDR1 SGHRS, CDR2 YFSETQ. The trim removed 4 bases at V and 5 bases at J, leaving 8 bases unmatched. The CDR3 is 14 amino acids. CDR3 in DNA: TGCGCCAGCAGCAAGCCGGGACAGTTAACTGAAGCTTTCTTT. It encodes CASSKPGQLTEAFF.

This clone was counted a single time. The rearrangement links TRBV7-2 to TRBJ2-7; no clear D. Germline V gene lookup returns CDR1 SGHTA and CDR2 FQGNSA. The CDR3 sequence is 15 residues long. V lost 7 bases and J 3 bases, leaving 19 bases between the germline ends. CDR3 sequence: CASTQRANLGYEQYF. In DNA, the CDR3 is TGTGCCAGCACCCAGCGCGCAAACCTGGGCTACGAGCAGTACTTC.

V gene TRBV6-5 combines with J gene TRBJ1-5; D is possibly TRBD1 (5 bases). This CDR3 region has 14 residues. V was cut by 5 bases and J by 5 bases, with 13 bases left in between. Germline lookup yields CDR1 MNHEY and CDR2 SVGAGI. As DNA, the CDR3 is TGTGCCAGCAGTCGTCAGGGTGGGGATCAGCCCCAGCATTTT. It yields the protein CASSRQGGDQPQHF.

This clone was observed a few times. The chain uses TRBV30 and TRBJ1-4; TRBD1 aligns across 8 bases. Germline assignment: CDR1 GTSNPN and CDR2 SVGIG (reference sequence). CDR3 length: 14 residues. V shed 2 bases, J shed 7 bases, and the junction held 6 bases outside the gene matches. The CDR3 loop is CAWSQGARGEKLFF. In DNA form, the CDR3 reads TGTGCCTGGAGTCAGGGGGCCAGAGGTGAAAAACTGTTTTTT.

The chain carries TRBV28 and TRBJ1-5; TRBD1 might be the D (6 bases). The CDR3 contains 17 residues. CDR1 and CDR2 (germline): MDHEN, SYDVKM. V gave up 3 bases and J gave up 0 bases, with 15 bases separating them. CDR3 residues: CASSFSRGGYSNQPQHF. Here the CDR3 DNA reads TGTGCCAGCAGTTTCTCCCGAGGGGGTTATAGCAATCAGCCCCAGCATTTT. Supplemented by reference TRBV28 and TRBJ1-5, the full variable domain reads DVKVTQSSRYLVKRTGEKVFLECVQDMDHENMFWYRQDPGLGLRLIYFSYDVKMKEKGDIPEGYSVSREKKERFSLILESASTNQTSMYLCASSFSRGGYSNQPQHFGDGTRLSIL.

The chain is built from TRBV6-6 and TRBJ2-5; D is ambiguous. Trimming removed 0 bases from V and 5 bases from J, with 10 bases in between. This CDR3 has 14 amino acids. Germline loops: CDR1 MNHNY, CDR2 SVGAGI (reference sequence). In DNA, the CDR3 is TGTGCCAGCAGTTACTCCGACCAGAGGGAGACCCAGTACTTC. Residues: CASSYSDQRETQYF.

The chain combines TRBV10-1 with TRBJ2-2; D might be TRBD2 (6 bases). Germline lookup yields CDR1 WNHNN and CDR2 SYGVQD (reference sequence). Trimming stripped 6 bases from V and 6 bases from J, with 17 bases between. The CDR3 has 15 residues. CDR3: CASSPSPWGAGELFF. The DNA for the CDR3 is TGCGCCAGCAGCCCTTCCCCTTGGGGGGCCGGGGAGCTGTTTTTT.

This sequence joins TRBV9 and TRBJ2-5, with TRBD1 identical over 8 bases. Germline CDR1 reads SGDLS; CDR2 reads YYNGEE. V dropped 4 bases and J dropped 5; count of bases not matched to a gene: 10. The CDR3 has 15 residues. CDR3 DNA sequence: TGTGCCAGCAGCCCACAGGCAGGGGGCGTTGAGACCCAGTACTTC. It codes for CASSPQAGGVETQYF.

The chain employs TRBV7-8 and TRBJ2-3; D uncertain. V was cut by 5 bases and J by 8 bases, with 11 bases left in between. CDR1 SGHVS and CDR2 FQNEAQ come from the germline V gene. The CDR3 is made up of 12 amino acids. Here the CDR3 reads CASSNPRGTQYF. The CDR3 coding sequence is TGTGCCAGCAGCAATCCGAGAGGTACGCAGTATTTT. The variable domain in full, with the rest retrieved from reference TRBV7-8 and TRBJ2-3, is GAGVSQSPRYKVAKRGQDVALRCDPISGHVSLFWYQQALGQGPEFLTYFQNEAQLDKSGLPSDRFFAERPEGSVSTLKIQRTQQEDSAVYLCASSNPRGTQYFGPGTRLTVL.

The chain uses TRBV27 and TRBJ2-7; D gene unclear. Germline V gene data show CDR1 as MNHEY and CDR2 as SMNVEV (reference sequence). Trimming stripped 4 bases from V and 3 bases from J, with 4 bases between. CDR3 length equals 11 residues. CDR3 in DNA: TGTGCCAGCAGTTCGCTCTACGAGCAGTACTTC. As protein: CASSSLYEQYF.

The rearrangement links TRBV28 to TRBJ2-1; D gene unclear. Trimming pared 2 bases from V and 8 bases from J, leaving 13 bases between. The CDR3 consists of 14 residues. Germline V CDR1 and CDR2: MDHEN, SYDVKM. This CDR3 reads CASSLDPPWYEQFF. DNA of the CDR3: TGTGCCAGCAGTTTAGACCCCCCCTGGTATGAGCAGTTCTTC.

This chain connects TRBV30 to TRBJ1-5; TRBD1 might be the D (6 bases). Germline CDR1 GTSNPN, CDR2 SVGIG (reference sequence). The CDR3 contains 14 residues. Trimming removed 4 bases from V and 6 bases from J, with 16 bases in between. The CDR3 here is CAWTEGGRSQPQHF. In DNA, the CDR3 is TGTGCCTGGACCGAGGGGGGGAGGAGTCAGCCCCAGCATTTT.

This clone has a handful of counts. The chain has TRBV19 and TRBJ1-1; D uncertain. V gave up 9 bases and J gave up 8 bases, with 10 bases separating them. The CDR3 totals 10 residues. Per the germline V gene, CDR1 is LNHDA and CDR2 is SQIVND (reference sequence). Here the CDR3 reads CASGWGEAFF. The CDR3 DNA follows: TGTGCCAGCGGGTGGGGAGAAGCTTTCTTT.

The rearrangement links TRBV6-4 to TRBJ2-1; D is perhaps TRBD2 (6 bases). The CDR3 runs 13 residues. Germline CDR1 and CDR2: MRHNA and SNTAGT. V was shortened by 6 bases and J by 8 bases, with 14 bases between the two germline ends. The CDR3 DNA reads TGTGCCAGCAGCCTGGACTGGGGGGATGAGCAGTTCTTC. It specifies CASSLDWGDEQFF.

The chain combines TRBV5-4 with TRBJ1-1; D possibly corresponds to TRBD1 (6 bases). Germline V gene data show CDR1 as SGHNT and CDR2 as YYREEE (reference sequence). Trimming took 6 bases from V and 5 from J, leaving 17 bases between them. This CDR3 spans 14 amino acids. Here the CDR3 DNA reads TGTGCCAGCAACGAAGGGGGTTTAGGGACTGAAGCTTTCTTT. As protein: CASNEGGLGTEAFF.

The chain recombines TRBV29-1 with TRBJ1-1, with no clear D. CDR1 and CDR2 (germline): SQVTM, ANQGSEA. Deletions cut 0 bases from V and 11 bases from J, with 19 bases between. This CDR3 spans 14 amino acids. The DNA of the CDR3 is TGCAGCGTTGAAGATCCGCCGGATTCCCAGGCCGCTTTCTTT. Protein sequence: CSVEDPPDSQAAFF.

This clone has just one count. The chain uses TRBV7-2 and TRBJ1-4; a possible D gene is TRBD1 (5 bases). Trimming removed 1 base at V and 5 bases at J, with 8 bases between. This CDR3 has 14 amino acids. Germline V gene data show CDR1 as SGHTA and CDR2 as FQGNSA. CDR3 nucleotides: TGTGCCAGCAGCTTAGGGTCAGGGAATGAAAAACTGTTTTTT. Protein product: CASSLGSGNEKLFF.

CDR3: CASSSTPLRDTQYF. For the CDR3, the DNA is TGTGCCAGCAGCTCCACCCCCCTGCGAGATACGCAGTATTTT. The gene calls are TRBV7-2 and TRBJ2-3; no clear D gene. The V end lost 4 bases, the J end lost 5 bases, and 13 bases lay between the germline ends. CDR1 and CDR2 (germline): SGHTA, FQGNSA. This CDR3 has 14 amino acids.

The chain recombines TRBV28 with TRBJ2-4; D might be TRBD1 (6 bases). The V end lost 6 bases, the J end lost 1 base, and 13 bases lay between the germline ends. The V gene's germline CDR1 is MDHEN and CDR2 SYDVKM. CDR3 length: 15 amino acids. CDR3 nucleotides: TGTGCCAGCAGACCCACAGGGCTGGCCAAAAACATTCAGTACTTC. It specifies CASRPTGLAKNIQYF.

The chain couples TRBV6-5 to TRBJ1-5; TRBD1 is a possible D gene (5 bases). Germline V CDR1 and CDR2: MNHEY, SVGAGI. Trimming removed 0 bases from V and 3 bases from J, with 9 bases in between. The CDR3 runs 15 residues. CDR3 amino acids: CASSYSGQNNQPQHF. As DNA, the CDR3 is TGTGCCAGCAGTTACTCGGGGCAGAACAATCAGCCCCAGCATTTT.

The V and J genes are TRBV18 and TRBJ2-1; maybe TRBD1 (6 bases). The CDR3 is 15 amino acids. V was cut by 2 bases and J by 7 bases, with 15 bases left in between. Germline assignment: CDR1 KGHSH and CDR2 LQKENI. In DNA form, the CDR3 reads TGTGCCAGCTCACCAGCTACTACAGGGTCGAATGAGCAGTTCTTC. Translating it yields CASSPATTGSNEQFF.

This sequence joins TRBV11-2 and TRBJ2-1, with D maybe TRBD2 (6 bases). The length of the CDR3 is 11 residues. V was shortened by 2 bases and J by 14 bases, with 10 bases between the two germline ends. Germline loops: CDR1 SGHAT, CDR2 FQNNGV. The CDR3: CASSLTEGKFF. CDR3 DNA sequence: TGTGCCAGCAGCTTAACGGAGGGGAAGTTCTTC.

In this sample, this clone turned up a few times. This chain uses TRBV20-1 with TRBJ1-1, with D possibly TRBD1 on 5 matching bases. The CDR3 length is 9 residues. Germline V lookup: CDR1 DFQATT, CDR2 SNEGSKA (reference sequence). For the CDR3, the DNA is TGCAGGGGGACGGCCGAAGCTTTCTTT. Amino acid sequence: CRGTAEAFF.